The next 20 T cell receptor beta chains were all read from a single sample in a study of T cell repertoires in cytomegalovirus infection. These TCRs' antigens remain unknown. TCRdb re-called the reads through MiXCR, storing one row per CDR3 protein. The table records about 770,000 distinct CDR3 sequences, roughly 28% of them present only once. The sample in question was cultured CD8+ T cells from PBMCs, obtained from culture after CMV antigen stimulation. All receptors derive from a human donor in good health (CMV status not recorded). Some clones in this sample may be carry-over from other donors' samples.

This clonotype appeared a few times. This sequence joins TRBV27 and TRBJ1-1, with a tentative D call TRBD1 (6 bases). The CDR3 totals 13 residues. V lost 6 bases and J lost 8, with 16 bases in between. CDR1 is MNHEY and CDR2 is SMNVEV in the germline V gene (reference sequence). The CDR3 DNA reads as TGTGCCAGCAGCTCCAACAGGGTATCCGAAGCTTTCTTT. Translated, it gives CASSSNRVSEAFF.

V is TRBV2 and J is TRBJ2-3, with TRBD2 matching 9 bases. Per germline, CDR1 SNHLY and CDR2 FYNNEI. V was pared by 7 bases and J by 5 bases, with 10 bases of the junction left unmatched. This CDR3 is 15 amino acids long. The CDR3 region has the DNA TGTGCCAGCATAAGAGCGGGGGGCCGGGGAGATACGCAGTATTTT. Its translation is CASIRAGGRGDTQYF.

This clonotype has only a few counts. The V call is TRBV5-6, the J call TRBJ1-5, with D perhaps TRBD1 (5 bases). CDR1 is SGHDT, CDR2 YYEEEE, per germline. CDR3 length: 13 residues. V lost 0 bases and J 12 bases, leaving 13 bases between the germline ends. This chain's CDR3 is CASSLGGRGVQHF. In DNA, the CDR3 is TGTGCCAGCAGCTTGGGAGGTAGGGGTGTCCAGCATTTT. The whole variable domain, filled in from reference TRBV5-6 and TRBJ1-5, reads DAGVTQSPTHLIKTRGQQVTLRCSPKSGHDTVSWYQQALGQGPQFIFQYYEEEERQRGNFPDRFSGHQFPNYSSELNVNALLLGDSALYLCASSLGGRGVQHFGDGTRLSIL.

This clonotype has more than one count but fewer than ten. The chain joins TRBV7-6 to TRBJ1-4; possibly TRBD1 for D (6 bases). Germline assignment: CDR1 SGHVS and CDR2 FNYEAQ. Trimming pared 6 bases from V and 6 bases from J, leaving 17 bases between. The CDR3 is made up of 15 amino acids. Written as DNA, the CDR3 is TGTGCCAGCAGTCTTAGGGGGTCGGACCATGAAAAACTGTTTTTT. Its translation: CASSLRGSDHEKLFF. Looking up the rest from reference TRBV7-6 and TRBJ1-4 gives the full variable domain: GAGVSQSPRYKVTKRGQDVALRCDPISGHVSLYWYRQALGQGPEFLTYFNYEAQQDKSGLPNDRFSAERPEGSISTLTIQRTEQRDSAMYRCASSLRGSDHEKLFFGSGTQLSVL.

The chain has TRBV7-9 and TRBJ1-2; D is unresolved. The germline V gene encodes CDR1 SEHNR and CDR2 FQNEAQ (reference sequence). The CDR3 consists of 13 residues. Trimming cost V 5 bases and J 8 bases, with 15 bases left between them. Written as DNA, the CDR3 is TGTGCCAGCAGCAAGCCGGGTTCGGAGGGCTACACCTTC. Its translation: CASSKPGSEGYTF.

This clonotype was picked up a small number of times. In nucleotides, the CDR3 is TGTGCCAGCAGCATGGAACCAGATACGCAGTATTTT. Translating it yields CASSMEPDTQYF. The gene calls are TRBV5-4 and TRBJ2-3; D call uncertain. In germline, CDR1 is SGHNT, CDR2 YYREEE (reference sequence). The CDR3 runs to 12 residues. V lost 4 bases and J 4 bases, leaving 7 bases between the germline ends. Using reference TRBV5-4 and TRBJ2-3 for the parts outside the CDR3, the full variable domain is ETGVTQSPTHLIKTRGQQVTLRCSSQSGHNTVSWYQQALGQGPQFIFQYYREEENGRGNFPPRFSGLQFPNYSSELNVNALELDDSALYLCASSMEPDTQYFGPGTRLTVL.

CDR3 in DNA: TGTGCCTGCCAAACGGCCAGGCAGCCCCAGCATTTT. It encodes CACQTARQPQHF. The J gene is TRBJ1-5, the V gene TRBV19, with D uncertain. V was trimmed by 11 bases and J by 7 bases, leaving 15 bases between them. CDR3 size: 12 residues. Germline V lookup: CDR1 LNHDA, CDR2 SQIVND (reference sequence).

CDR3 sequence reads: CSADPFRDRSSYEQYF. The DNA for the CDR3 is TGCAGTGCCGACCCCTTCCGGGACAGGAGCTCCTACGAGCAGTACTTC. The V and J genes are TRBV20-1 and TRBJ2-7; 8 bases map to TRBD1. The germline V gene has CDR1 DFQATT and CDR2 SNEGSKA (reference sequence). The trim removed 6 bases at V and 0 bases at J, leaving 13 bases unmatched. This CDR3 has 16 residues.

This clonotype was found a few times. The CDR3 sequence: CASSSQGITEAFF. The CDR3 DNA follows: TGTGCCAGCAGTTCTCAGGGGATCACTGAAGCTTTCTTT. This rearrangement joins TRBV6-5 to TRBJ1-1; D might be TRBD1 (6 bases). The germline V gene encodes CDR1 MNHEY and CDR2 SVGAGI. The CDR3 runs to 13 residues. V gave up 4 bases and J gave up 4 bases, with 10 bases separating them.

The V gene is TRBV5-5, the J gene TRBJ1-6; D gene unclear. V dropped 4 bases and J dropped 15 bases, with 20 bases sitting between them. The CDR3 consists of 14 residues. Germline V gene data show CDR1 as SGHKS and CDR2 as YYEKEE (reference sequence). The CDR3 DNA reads TGTGCCAGCAGCCCGACCCCCGCGGAGGACTTCCTCCACTTT. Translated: CASSPTPAEDFLHF.

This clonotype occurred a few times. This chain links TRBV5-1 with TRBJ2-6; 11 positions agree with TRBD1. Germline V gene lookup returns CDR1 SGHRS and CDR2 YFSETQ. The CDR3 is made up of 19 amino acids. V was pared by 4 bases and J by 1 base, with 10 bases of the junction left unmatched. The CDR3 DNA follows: TGCGCCAGCAGCCCGCCGGGACAGGGGGAGCCTTCTGGGGCCAACGTCCTGACTTTC. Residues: CASSPPGQGEPSGANVLTF.

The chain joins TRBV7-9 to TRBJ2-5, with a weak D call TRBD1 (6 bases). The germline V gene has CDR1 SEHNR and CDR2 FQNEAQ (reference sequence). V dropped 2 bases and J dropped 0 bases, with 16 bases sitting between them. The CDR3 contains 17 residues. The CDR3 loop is CASSLIVPTGYQETQYF. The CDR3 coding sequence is TGTGCCAGCAGCTTAATTGTCCCAACAGGGTACCAAGAGACCCAGTACTTC.

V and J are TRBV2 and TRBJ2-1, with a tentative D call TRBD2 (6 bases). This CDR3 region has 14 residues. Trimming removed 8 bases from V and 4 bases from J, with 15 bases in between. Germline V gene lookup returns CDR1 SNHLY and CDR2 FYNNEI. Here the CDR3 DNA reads TGTGCCAGCTGTATAACGGGGGAATACAATGAGCAGTTCTTC. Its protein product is CASCITGEYNEQFF.

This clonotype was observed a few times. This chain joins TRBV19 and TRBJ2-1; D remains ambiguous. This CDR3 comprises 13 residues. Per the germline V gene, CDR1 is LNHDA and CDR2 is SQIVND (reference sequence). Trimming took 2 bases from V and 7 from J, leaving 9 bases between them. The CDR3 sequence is CASSIQLSNEQFF. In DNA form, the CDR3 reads TGTGCCAGTAGTATACAGCTTTCTAATGAGCAGTTCTTC.

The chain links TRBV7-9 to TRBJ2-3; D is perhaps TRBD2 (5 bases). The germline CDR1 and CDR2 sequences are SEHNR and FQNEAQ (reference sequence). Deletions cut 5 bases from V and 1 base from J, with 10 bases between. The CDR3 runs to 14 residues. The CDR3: CASSADSGTDTQYF. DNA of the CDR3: TGTGCCAGCAGCGCCGATAGCGGCACAGATACGCAGTATTTT.

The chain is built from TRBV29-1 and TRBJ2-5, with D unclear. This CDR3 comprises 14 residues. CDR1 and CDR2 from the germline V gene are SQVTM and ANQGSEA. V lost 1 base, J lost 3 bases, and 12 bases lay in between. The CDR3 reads CSVEGGLIKETQYF. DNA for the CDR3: TGCAGCGTTGAAGGTGGCTTGATCAAAGAGACCCAGTACTTC.

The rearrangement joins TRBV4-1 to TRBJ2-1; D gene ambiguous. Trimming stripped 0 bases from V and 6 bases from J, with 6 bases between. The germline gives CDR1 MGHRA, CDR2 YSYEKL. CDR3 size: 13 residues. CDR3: CASSQEVGNEQFF. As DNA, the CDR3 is TGCGCCAGCAGCCAAGAGGTGGGCAATGAGCAGTTCTTC.

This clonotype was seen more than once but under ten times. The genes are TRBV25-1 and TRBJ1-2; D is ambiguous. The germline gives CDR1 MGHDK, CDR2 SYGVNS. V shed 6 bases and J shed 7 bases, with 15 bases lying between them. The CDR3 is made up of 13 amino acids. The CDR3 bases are TGTGCCAGCAGCGCCTCCACAGCCCGTGGCTACACCTTC. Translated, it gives CASSASTARGYTF.

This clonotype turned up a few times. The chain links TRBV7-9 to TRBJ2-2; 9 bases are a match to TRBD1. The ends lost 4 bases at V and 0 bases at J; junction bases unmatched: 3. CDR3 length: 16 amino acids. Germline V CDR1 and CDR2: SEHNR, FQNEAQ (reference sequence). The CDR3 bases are TGTGCCAGCAGCTCCCGACAGGGGGCGAACACCGGGGAGCTGTTTTTT. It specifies CASSSRQGANTGELFF.

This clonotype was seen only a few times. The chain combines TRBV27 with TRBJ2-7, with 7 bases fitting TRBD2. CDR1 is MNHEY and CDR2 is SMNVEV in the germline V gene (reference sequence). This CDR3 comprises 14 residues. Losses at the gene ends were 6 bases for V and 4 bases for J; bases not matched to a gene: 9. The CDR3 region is CASRPGLMIYEQYF. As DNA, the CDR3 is TGTGCCAGCAGACCGGGACTAATGATTTACGAGCAGTACTTC.